The clone carrying this TCR beta chain was seen a handful of times. The sample belongs to a study of regulatory T cells in long-lasting Graves disease. Sequencing libraries for TCR beta were prepared with iRepertoire HTBI primers and Arm-PCR of CDR3 regions. TCRdb reanalysed the multiplex PCR reads using MiXCR and keeps one entry per CDR3 protein. The table includes roughly 430,000 distinct CDR3 sequences, roughly 15% detected once. This sample's time point: newly diagnosed GD, antithyroid drugs for less than 3 months. The TCR library was made from RNA extracted from PBMCs. J was trimmed by 4 bases and V by 2 bases; bases with no gene match: 8. This CDR3 spans 15 amino acids. CDR1 and CDR2 (germline): KGHSH, LQKENI. This sample also belongs to another study, concerning T cells in Graves' hyperthyroidism and ophthalmopathy.

The source of this sequence is a woman aged 25-40 years with Graves disease. The V and J genes are TRBV18 and TRBJ2-7, with TRBD2 identical over 7 bases. Sequences were derived from peripheral blood mononuclear cells (PBMCs), sampled at new diagnosis, from a patient treated with antithyroid drugs. This chain's CDR3 is CASSPGLAEDYEQYF. The CDR3 DNA follows: TGTGCCAGCTCACCAGGCCTAGCGGAAGATTACGAGCAGTACTTC.